This TCR beta chain came from a study of OX40 agonist ivuxolimab in advanced cancers. Looking at the study overall: An agonistic anti-OX40 (CD134) antibody, ivuxolimab, was used to treat the patients. Study results and caveats: Among T cells, CD8+ cells averaged more expanded clones than CD4+ cells. Dosing at 0.1 to 3.0 mg/kg was accompanied by clonal expansion of CD4+ and CD8+ blood T cells by week 6.

The CDR3 consists of 14 residues. The germline V gene has CDR1 SGHNT and CDR2 YYREEE (reference sequence). Trimming stripped 7 bases from V and 4 bases from J, with 17 bases between. About this clone itself: What it binds is unknown.

Clones were read by immunoSEQ multiplex PCR, and TCRdb kept only the in-frame ones, dropping some. Here the sample spans approximately 82,000 clones, roughly 86% being singletons. Patients with a history of autoimmune disease or on systemic immunosuppression were excluded. The TCR sequence derives from an adult with an advanced solid tumor such as melanoma, head and neck, liver or kidney cancer. The rearrangement uses TRBV5-4 and TRBJ2-5; weak D call: TRBD2 (5 bases). Sequenced here: CD4+ or CD8+ T cells sorted from blood, sampled in a trial of the OX40 agonist ivuxolimab. The CDR3, as DNA: TGTGCCAGCCAGCGGTGGGGAATCGGAGAGACCCAGTACTTC. This sequence encodes CASQRWGIGETQYF.